This TCR beta chain was recorded in a study of prognosis after radiotherapy for stage I lung cancer. The wider study: Distant metastases developed in a handful of patients after radiotherapy (median 7 months); over 14 showed no significant progression.

Two-round multiplex PCR amplified TCR beta CDR3 from genomic DNA. Round one of PCR was performed, and it used primers specific to each TRBV and TRBJ gene. TCRdb analysed the multiplex PCR reads with MiXCR anew, one entry per CDR3 protein. The table shows 30,000 to 40,000 distinct CDR3 sequences, with 30% to 35% occurring only once. CDR1 and CDR2 (germline): LGHNT, FRNRAP. This CDR3 contains 16 residues. Trimming left V 4 bases short and J 4 bases short, with 16 bases between. The clonotype comes from a donor aged 50 or older with non-small cell lung cancer. The specimen comprised PBMCs, sampled before or after stereotactic body radiation therapy (not recorded which). J is TRBJ2-2 and V is TRBV12-5; no clear D gene. The CDR3 spells CASGWVGQAFTGELFF. The CDR3 DNA reads TGTGCTAGTGGTTGGGTAGGGCAGGCGTTCACCGGGGAGCTGTTTTTT.